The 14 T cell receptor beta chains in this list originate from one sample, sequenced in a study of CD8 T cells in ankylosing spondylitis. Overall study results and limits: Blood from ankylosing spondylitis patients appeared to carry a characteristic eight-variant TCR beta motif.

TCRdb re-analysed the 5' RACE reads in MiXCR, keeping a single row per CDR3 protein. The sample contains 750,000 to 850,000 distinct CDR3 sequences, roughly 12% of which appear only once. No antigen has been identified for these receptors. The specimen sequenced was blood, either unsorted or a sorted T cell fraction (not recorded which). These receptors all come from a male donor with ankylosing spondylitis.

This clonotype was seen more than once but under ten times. CDR3 DNA: TGTGCCAGTAGTATAGTTCACCCTTTAAGGGCCAACGTCCTGACTTTC. Amino acids: CASSIVHPLRANVLTF. The chain employs TRBV19 and TRBJ2-6; D remains unclear. Germline V gives CDR1 LNHDA, CDR2 SQIVND (reference sequence). Trimming shortened V by 1 base and J by 5 bases, and 12 bases separated the two germline ends. The CDR3 totals 16 residues.

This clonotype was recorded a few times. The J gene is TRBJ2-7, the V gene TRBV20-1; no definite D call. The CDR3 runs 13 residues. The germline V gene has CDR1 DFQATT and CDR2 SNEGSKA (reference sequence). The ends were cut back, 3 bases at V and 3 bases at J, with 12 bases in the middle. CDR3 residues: CSASMSYGYEQYF. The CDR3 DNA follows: TGCAGTGCTAGCATGTCTTACGGCTACGAGCAGTACTTC.

The CDR3 sequence: CASSVWTNYEQYF. The CDR3 region has the DNA TGTGCCAGCAGCGTCTGGACTAATTATGAGCAGTACTTC. V usage is TRBV7-9 and J usage is TRBJ2-7, with D possibly TRBD2 on 6 matching bases. Germline-derived CDR1 and CDR2 are SEHNR and FQNEAQ (reference sequence). V gave up 5 bases and J gave up 7 bases, with 15 bases separating them. The CDR3 contains 13 residues. Based on the CDR3 plus reference TRBV7-9 and TRBJ2-7, the full variable domain is DTGVSQNPRHKITKRGQNVTFRCDPISEHNRLYWYRQTLGQGPEFLTYFQNEAQLEKSRLLSDRFSAERPKGSFSTLEIQRTEQGDSAMYLCASSVWTNYEQYFGPGTRLTVT.

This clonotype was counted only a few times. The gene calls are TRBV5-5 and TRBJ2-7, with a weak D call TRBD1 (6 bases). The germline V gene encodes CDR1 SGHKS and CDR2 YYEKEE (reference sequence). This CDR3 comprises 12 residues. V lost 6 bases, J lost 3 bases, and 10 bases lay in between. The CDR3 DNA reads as TGTGCCAGCACCCGGGACAACTACGAGCAGTACTTC. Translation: CASTRDNYEQYF.

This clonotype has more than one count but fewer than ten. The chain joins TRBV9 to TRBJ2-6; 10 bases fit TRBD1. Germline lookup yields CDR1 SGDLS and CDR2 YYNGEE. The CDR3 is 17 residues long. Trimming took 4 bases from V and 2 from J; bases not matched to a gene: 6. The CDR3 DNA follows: TGTGCCAGCAGCTCCCGGGACAGGGGACCTGGGGCCAACGTCCTGACTTTC. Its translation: CASSSRDRGPGANVLTF.

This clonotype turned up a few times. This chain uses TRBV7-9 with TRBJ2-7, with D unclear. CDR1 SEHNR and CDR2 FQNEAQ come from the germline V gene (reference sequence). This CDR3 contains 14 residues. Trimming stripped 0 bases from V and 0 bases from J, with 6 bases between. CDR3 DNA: TGTGCCAGCAGCTTAGCACAAATCTCCTACGAGCAGTACTTC. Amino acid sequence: CASSLAQISYEQYF.

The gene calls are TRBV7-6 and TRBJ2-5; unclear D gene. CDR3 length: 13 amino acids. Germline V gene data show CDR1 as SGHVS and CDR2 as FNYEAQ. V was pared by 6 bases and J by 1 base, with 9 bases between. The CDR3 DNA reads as TGTGCCAGCAGTGCAGCAATCCAAGAGACCCAGTACTTC. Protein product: CASSAAIQETQYF.

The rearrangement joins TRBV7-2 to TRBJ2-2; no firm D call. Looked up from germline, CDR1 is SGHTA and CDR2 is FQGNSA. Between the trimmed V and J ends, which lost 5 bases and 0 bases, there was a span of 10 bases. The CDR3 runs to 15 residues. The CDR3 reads CASSPHRSNTGELFF. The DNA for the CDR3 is TGTGCCAGCAGCCCCCACCGATCGAACACCGGGGAGCTGTTTTTT.

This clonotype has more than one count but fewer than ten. The chain's CDR3 is CASSPQFDPSGNSPLHF. CDR3 bases: TGTGCCAGCAGCCCGCAATTCGACCCCTCGGGGAATTCACCCCTCCACTTT. V is TRBV7-2 and J is TRBJ1-6; unclear D gene. Trimming stripped 5 bases from V and 7 bases from J, with 21 bases between. Germline-derived CDR1 and CDR2 are SGHTA and FQGNSA. This CDR3 has 17 amino acids.

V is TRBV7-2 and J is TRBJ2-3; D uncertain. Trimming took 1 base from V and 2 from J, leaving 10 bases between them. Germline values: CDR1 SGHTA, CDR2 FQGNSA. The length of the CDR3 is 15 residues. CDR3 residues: CASSLVSFTTDTQYF. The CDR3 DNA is TGTGCCAGCAGCTTAGTCAGCTTTACCACAGATACGCAGTATTTT.

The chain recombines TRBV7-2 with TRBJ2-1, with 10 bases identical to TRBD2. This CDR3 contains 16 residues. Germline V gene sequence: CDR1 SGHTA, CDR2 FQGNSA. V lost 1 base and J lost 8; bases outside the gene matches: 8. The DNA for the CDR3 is TGTGCCAGCAGCTTAGGAGTACTAGCGGGAAAGGATGAGCAGTTCTTC. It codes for CASSLGVLAGKDEQFF.

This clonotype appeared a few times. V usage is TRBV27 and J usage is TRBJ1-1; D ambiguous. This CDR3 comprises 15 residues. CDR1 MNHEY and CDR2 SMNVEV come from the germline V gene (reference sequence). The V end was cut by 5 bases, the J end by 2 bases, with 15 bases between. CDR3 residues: CASSPTTRINTEAFF. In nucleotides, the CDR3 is TGTGCCAGCAGTCCGACTACGAGAATTAACACTGAAGCTTTCTTT.

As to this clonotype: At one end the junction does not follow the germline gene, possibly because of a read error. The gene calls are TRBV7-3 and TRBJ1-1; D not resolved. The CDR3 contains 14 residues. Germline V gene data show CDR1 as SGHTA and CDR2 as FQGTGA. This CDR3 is CARSPRPDNTEAFF. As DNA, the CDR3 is TGTGCCCGCAGCCCTCGACCTGACAACACTGAAGCTTTCTTT.

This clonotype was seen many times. The CDR3 DNA follows: TGCAGTGCTAGCTCTGGGACAGACTTGCAAGAGACCCAGTACTTC. Translation: CSASSGTDLQETQYF. The chain combines TRBV20-1 with TRBJ2-5; TRBD1 matches 7 bases. The CDR3 is made up of 15 amino acids. Trimming cost V 3 bases and J 2 bases; bases outside gene matches: 9. Germline values: CDR1 DFQATT, CDR2 SNEGSKA (reference sequence).